This T cell receptor beta chain derives from a study of monozygotic twins with inflammatory bowel disease. The study, taken as a whole, reports: Healthy twins shared more clonotypes with others than IBD patients, most markedly active ones.

Using the 5' RACE reads, TCRdb records one entry per CDR3 protein without DNA. Recorded for this sample: over 90,000 distinct CDR3 sequences. As to this clonotype: Its matching antigen is unknown.

Germline CDR1 and CDR2: MNHEY and SVGEGT. The CDR3 runs to 14 residues. This clonotype was sampled from a human donor with ulcerative colitis or Crohn's disease, or a healthy co-twin of an affected twin (not recorded which). This chain uses TRBV6-2 or TRBV6-3 with TRBJ2-7; absent DNA, TCRdb's TRBD2 call cannot be checked. Material: blood. This CDR3 is CASSPSGYSYEQYF.